The next 29 T cell receptor beta chains were all read from a single sample in a study of T cells in Graves' hyperthyroidism and ophthalmopathy. RNA transcripts were the template for amplifying TCR beta CDR3 regions. The HTBI primer set was used in a first-round RT-PCR of the TCR CDR3. MiXCR was run by TCRdb on the multiplex PCR reads, yielding one entry per CDR3 protein. This table holds about 590,000 distinct CDR3 sequences, less than 20% found once. The sequenced material came from blood. The receptor source for this set is a woman in her thirties with Graves' hyperthyroidism.

There are many counts of this clonotype. The V gene is TRBV5-5, the J gene TRBJ2-3, with 8 bases aligning to TRBD2. Germline V CDR1 and CDR2: SGHKS, YYEKEE (reference sequence). Trimming cost V 1 base and J 4 bases; bases outside gene matches: 8. The CDR3 sequence is 16 residues long. In nucleotides, the CDR3 is TGTGCCAGCAGCTTGTGGTCGGGAGGGACCCCAGATACGCAGTATTTT. As protein: CASSLWSGGTPDTQYF.

V and J are TRBV20-1 and TRBJ2-1; D ambiguous. The CDR3 contains 12 residues. The V gene's germline CDR1 is DFQATT and CDR2 SNEGSKA (reference sequence). Trimming took off 6 bases at V and 12 bases at J, with 18 bases between the two ends. The CDR3 bases are TGCAGTGCCTTACCGGGCCCCTTAGGGCAGTTCTTC. Its protein is CSALPGPLGQFF.

The rearrangement links TRBV7-8 to TRBJ2-5; tentative D call: TRBD2 (6 bases). V lost 5 bases, J lost 3 bases, and 16 bases lay in between. This CDR3 is built from 15 residues. Per germline, CDR1 SGHVS and CDR2 FQNEAQ. The CDR3 region is CASSPQLALEETQYF. CDR3 nucleotide sequence: TGTGCCAGCAGCCCCCAGCTAGCGCTAGAAGAGACCCAGTACTTC.

The table lists this clonotype with many counts. The V gene is TRBV7-2, the J gene TRBJ2-7; TRBD1 is a possible D gene (6 bases). Looked up from germline, CDR1 is SGHTA and CDR2 is FQGNSA. V lost 5 bases and J lost 3, with 11 bases in between. This CDR3 has 13 amino acids. Here the CDR3 DNA reads TGTGCCAGCAGCACCGACAGGTTCTACGAGCAGTACTTC. Translating gives CASSTDRFYEQYF.

This clonotype was counted many times. The DNA of the CDR3 is TGTGCCAGCAGCTTTTCTGGTAGCACAGATACGCAGTATTTT. It encodes CASSFSGSTDTQYF. This rearrangement joins TRBV7-2 to TRBJ2-3; D remains ambiguous. Germline V CDR1 and CDR2: SGHTA, FQGNSA. This CDR3 is built from 14 residues. V was pared by 3 bases and J by 0 bases, with 7 bases between.

The chain couples TRBV15 to TRBJ2-1; D is unresolved. The CDR3 loop spans 11 amino acids. The germline V gene has CDR1 LNHNV and CDR2 YYDKDF (reference sequence). V lost 5 bases and J 8 bases, leaving 7 bases between the germline ends. The CDR3 spells CATSFTDEQFF. For the CDR3, the DNA is TGTGCCACCAGCTTCACGGATGAGCAGTTCTTC.

V is TRBV19 and J is TRBJ1-5, with D uncertain. The V and J ends lost 3 bases and 3 bases respectively, with 9 bases between them. This CDR3 has 14 residues. Germline CDR1 reads LNHDA; CDR2 reads SQIVND (reference sequence). The CDR3 bases are TGTGCCAGTAGTATCCTTTCGTACAATCAGCCCCAGCATTTT. Amino acids: CASSILSYNQPQHF.

The genes are TRBV20-1 and TRBJ1-4; TRBD1 might be the D (6 bases). This CDR3 spans 16 amino acids. Germline assignment: CDR1 DFQATT and CDR2 SNEGSKA (reference sequence). The V and J ends lost 0 bases and 6 bases respectively, with 17 bases between them. CDR3 amino acids: CSARDVGRGAYEKLFF. The DNA for the CDR3 is TGCAGTGCTAGAGATGTGGGTCGGGGGGCGTATGAAAAACTGTTTTTT.

The chain recombines TRBV7-2 with TRBJ2-2; D uncertain. CDR1 is SGHTA, CDR2 FQGNSA, per germline. This CDR3 region has 15 residues. Trimming stripped 0 bases from V and 2 bases from J, with 7 bases between. The CDR3 DNA is TGTGCCAGCAGCTTAGCTCGGGTTAACACCGGGGAGCTGTTTTTT. As protein: CASSLARVNTGELFF.

This clonotype came up many times. The chain links TRBV3-1 to TRBJ1-1; 8 bases map to TRBD1. After removal of 6 bases from V and 4 bases from J, the junction contained 7 bases not matched to a gene. The CDR3 spans 14 residues. CDR1 and CDR2 from the germline V gene are LGHDT and YNNKEL (reference sequence). The CDR3 spells CASRPQGASTEAFF. The CDR3 DNA reads TGTGCCAGCAGACCTCAGGGGGCGAGCACTGAAGCTTTCTTT.

This clonotype was detected only a few times. This chain links TRBV2 with TRBJ2-7; TRBD1 might be the D (6 bases). CDR3 length: 13 residues. Germline lookup yields CDR1 SNHLY and CDR2 FYNNEI. Trimming took off 6 bases at V and 2 bases at J, with 11 bases between the two ends. In DNA form, the CDR3 reads TGTGCCAGCAGAAGGGGACAAACCTACGAGCAGTACTTC. This encodes CASRRGQTYEQYF.

The CDR3 DNA is TGTGCCAGCAGCCAATTCCGGGACAGGGCTTCTGGGGCCAACGTCCTGACTTTC. It is translated as CASSQFRDRASGANVLTF. The chain is built from TRBV7-2 and TRBJ2-6, with TRBD1 matching 9 bases. The germline V gene has CDR1 SGHTA and CDR2 FQGNSA. The CDR3 has 18 residues. After removal of 5 bases from V and 1 base from J, the junction contained 9 bases not matched to a gene.

This clonotype appeared many times. The chain is built from TRBV27 and TRBJ1-1; D is unresolved. Per germline, CDR1 MNHEY and CDR2 SMNVEV (reference sequence). Deletions cut 2 bases from V and 1 base from J, with 11 bases between. CDR3 size: 15 residues. In DNA form, the CDR3 reads TGTGCCAGCAGTTTAGGTTACGGGTCGAACACTGAAGCTTTCTTT. Its protein is CASSLGYGSNTEAFF.

In its sample, this clonotype was seen many times. This chain connects TRBV7-2 to TRBJ1-1; D is unresolved. Germline V gene data show CDR1 as SGHTA and CDR2 as FQGNSA. This CDR3 contains 14 residues. V was clipped by 4 bases and J by 0 bases, with 9 bases between them. CDR3 DNA sequence: TGTGCCAGCAGCTCCATCTCCATGAACACTGAAGCTTTCTTT. Its translation: CASSSISMNTEAFF. Full variable domain (missing parts from reference TRBV7-2 and TRBJ1-1): GAGVSQSPSNKVTEKGKDVELRCDPISGHTALYWYRQSLGQGLEFLIYFQGNSAPDKSGLPSDRFSAERTGGSVSTLTIQRTQQEDSAVYLCASSSISMNTEAFFGQGTRLTVV.

This clonotype was counted only a few times. The rearrangement links TRBV19 to TRBJ2-7; 8 bases align to TRBD1. Per the germline V gene, CDR1 is LNHDA and CDR2 is SQIVND (reference sequence). J lost 3 bases, V lost 4 bases, and 5 bases had no gene match. CDR3 length: 14 amino acids. The CDR3 DNA follows: TGTGCCAGTAGTACGGGACAGGCGTTCTACGAGCAGTACTTC. It yields the protein CASSTGQAFYEQYF.

There are a few counts of this clonotype. This sequence joins TRBV11-2 and TRBJ2-1; D perhaps matches TRBD2 (6 bases). Trimming cost V 6 bases and J 3 bases, with 15 bases left between them. The CDR3 consists of 15 residues. CDR1 and CDR2 (germline): SGHAT, FQNNGV. CDR3 in amino acids: CASRLSGGNYNEQFF. Written as DNA, the CDR3 is TGTGCCAGCAGACTTAGTGGGGGGAACTACAATGAGCAGTTCTTC.

V is TRBV12-3 or TRBV12-4 and J is TRBJ2-2; 15 bases fit TRBD2. The CDR3 has 19 amino acids. V shed 3 bases and J 6 bases; nucleotides not matched to a gene: 11. The CDR3 here is CASSFRTSGRGHFSGELFF. The CDR3 bases are TGTGCCAGCAGTTTTCGGACTAGCGGGAGGGGGCATTTTTCCGGGGAGCTGTTTTTT.

In this sample, this clonotype turned up many times. The chain joins TRBV7-9 to TRBJ2-7, with D tentatively TRBD1 or TRBD2 (6 bases each). V was trimmed by 7 bases and J by 4 bases, leaving 17 bases between them. The CDR3 runs 14 residues. CDR1 is SEHNR, CDR2 FQNEAQ, per germline (reference sequence). The DNA for the CDR3 is TGTGCCAGCACCTTCGTGGGGGGCGATTACGAGCAGTACTTC. It yields the protein CASTFVGGDYEQYF.

This clonotype has a count of ten or more. This chain links TRBV3-1 with TRBJ1-4; D unresolved. The V end lost 0 bases, the J end lost 3 bases, and 8 bases lay between the germline ends. Germline CDR1 LGHDT, CDR2 YNNKEL (reference sequence). CDR3 length: 15 amino acids. CDR3 residues: CASSQDPGSNEKLFF. CDR3 coding DNA: TGTGCCAGCAGCCAAGACCCGGGGTCTAATGAAAAACTGTTTTTT. Full variable domain (outside the CDR3, taken from reference TRBV3-1 and TRBJ1-4): DTAVSQTPKYLVTQMGNDKSIKCEQNLGHDTMYWYKQDSKKFLKIMFSYNNKELIINETVPNRFSPKSPDKAHLNLHINSLELGDSAVYFCASSQDPGSNEKLFFGSGTQLSVL.

This clonotype was detected ten times or more. The CDR3 region is CASSSTGQGTHEQYF. CDR3 sequence (DNA): TGTGCCAGCAGCTCGACGGGACAGGGTACCCACGAGCAGTACTTC. The chain links TRBV7-2 to TRBJ2-7, with 9 bases that match TRBD1. This CDR3 is 15 amino acids long. Germline V gene lookup returns CDR1 SGHTA and CDR2 FQGNSA. The V and J ends lost 4 bases and 5 bases, in that order; junction bases with no gene match: 9.

This clonotype has a count of ten or more. The chain joins TRBV7-9 to TRBJ2-5; D not resolved. The CDR3 is 14 residues long. Germline V gives CDR1 SEHNR, CDR2 FQNEAQ (reference sequence). Trimming stripped 0 bases from V and 1 base from J, with 6 bases between. The CDR3 nucleotides read TGTGCCAGCAGCTTAGCTGGCAGCCAAGAGACCCAGTACTTC. Its protein is CASSLAGSQETQYF.

At least ten counts were recorded for this clonotype. This chain links TRBV12-3 or TRBV12-4 with TRBJ2-2; the D is unclear. The CDR3 totals 14 residues. The ends were cut back, 2 bases at V and 3 bases at J, with 7 bases in the middle. The CDR3 loop is CASSLQDHTGELFF. The CDR3 DNA sequence: TGTGCCAGCAGTTTACAGGATCACACCGGGGAGCTGTTTTTT.

The J gene is TRBJ2-7, the V gene TRBV20-1, with no clear D. V gave up 0 bases and J gave up 3 bases, with 9 bases separating them. This CDR3 spans 13 amino acids. CDR1 is DFQATT, CDR2 SNEGSKA, per germline (reference sequence). The CDR3 DNA sequence: TGCAGTGCTAGAGATCAGCGTGTCTACGAGCAGTACTTC. Translated, it gives CSARDQRVYEQYF.

This clonotype was detected many times. The chain carries TRBV30 and TRBJ1-1; TRBD1 might be the D (6 bases). V lost 4 bases and J 3 bases, leaving 9 bases between the germline ends. Germline assignment: CDR1 GTSNPN and CDR2 SVGIG (reference sequence). CDR3 length: 12 amino acids. CDR3 amino acids: CAWNRGDTEAFF. In DNA, the CDR3 is TGTGCCTGGAATAGGGGGGACACTGAAGCTTTCTTT.

In this sample, this clonotype turned up many times. The chain combines TRBV7-3 with TRBJ2-2, with 8 bases identical to TRBD2. The ends lost 0 bases at V and 8 bases at J; junction bases unmatched: 2. Germline CDR1 is SGHTA and CDR2 is FQGTGA. CDR3 size: 14 residues. CDR3 amino acids: CASSLTRGRGELFF. For the CDR3, the DNA is TGTGCCAGCAGCTTAACTCGCGGGAGGGGGGAGCTGTTTTTT.

In this sample, this clonotype turned up many times. The chain combines TRBV2 with TRBJ2-7; the match to TRBD2 covers 11 bases. Germline V gene sequence: CDR1 SNHLY, CDR2 FYNNEI. The CDR3 has 14 residues. V lost 7 bases to trimming and J lost 7 bases; unmatched junction nucleotides: 9. In DNA, the CDR3 is TGTGCCAGCACTTTGACTAGCGGGACCCTTGAGCAGTACTTC. Protein sequence: CASTLTSGTLEQYF.

DNA of the CDR3: TGTGCCAGTAGTATAGTGTCGGACCAAGAGACCCAGTACTTC. It encodes CASSIVSDQETQYF. The chain uses TRBV19 and TRBJ2-5; D not resolved. The CDR3 runs 14 residues. The V gene's germline CDR1 is LNHDA and CDR2 SQIVND (reference sequence). V lost 1 base, J lost 0 bases, and 6 bases lay in between.

This clonotype was detected many times. The rearrangement joins TRBV20-1 to TRBJ2-1; weak D call: TRBD1 (6 bases). The V end lost 3 bases, the J end lost 6 bases, and 15 bases lay between the germline ends. Germline V gene data show CDR1 as DFQATT and CDR2 as SNEGSKA (reference sequence). CDR3 length: 14 residues. The CDR3 here is CSARGHTGTNEQFF. The CDR3 DNA reads TGCAGTGCTAGGGGACATACAGGGACCAATGAGCAGTTCTTC.

This chain links TRBV4-3 with TRBJ2-2; 9 positions match TRBD2. Per the germline V gene, CDR1 is LGHNA and CDR2 is YSLEER. After removal of 3 bases from V and 4 bases from J, the junction contained 9 bases not matched to a gene. The CDR3 runs 17 residues. The CDR3 nucleotides are TGCGCCAGCAGCCACAATAGCGGGGGTGGCCCCACCGGGGAGCTGTTTTTT. Translated: CASSHNSGGGPTGELFF.